This TCR beta chain was recorded in a study of blood T cell repertoires in COVID-19 (dated by TCRdb to the early 2020s). For the wider study: The collaborator samples originated in the United States, Italy and Spain and spanned the acute and convalescent phases of COVID-19. The material from the prospective study consisted of cDNA or gDNA derived from T cells, B-cell-depleted T cells, or PBMCs. Deeply sampled blood TCRbeta repertoires from subjects exposed to, actively infected with, or recovered from COVID-19 were included in the dataset. The repertoires were released in a freely available public database meant as a resource for research on the immune response to SARS-CoV-2. Samples were obtained from the ongoing ImmuneRACE study (first 160 participants) and from 950 to 1,500 subjects provided by 6 global collaborators. A de-identified subject ID, COVID-19 status, age in years and sex were almost always included in the sample metadata. Where HLA class I and class II types were available, the types were taken from metadata supplied by the sample provider, not from assay-based typing.

For this clone: Its binding antigen is unknown. One base away there is no much larger clone; base qualities are not given.

Paper-wide results and their limitations: Clinical and demographic metadata were provided uncurated, with the amount varying by source and participant.

The CDR1 and CDR2 encoded by the germline V gene are ENHRY and SYGVKD. The CDR3, cysteine through phenylalanine, is 11 amino acids long. Here the CDR3 DNA is all that survives: 33 bases in frame from base 1. The V and J ends are trimmed by 3 bases and 6 bases, leaving 4 bases between them. One collaborating source in Seattle enrolled patients while the patients were actively infected and followed the patients over time throughout the course of disease. The collaborating institutions used their own protocols to collect whole blood in K2EDTA tubes. For TCRbeta analysis, collaborators shipped samples as frozen whole blood, isolated PBMCs, or DNA extracted from either of those sample types. TCRbeta CDR3 regions were amplified from genomic DNA using the immunoSEQ Assay, a bias-controlled multiplex PCR. The paper's processing steps were these. The number of nucleated cells in each sample was estimated from the amplification of reference gene primers within the assay. Sequence reads were collapsed and filtered to measure the absolute abundance of every unique TCRbeta CDR3 rearrangement. For each sample, productive Simpson clonality was calculated as the square root of Simpson's diversity index across productive rearrangements. TCRdb carries this immuneACCESS record with in-frame sequences only. Its versions omit some clonotypes, under half of them owing to an unresolved V gene in the studies checked, with the rest unexplained. V and J calls plus clone size are reproduced from that table; the DNA served to infer D and trimming. A total of approximately 290,000 clones appear in this sample, approximately 85% of them only once. Of the sample, 0.87% is held by the ten largest clones.

In this chain, TRBV10-3 is recombined with TRBJ2-3, with the D segment identity uncertain. This sequence originates from a human donor with COVID-19, enrolled during active disease. The donor label of this sample is uncertain. Sequenced sample: peripheral blood. At the DNA level, the sequence is TGTGCCATCAGTGACGGGGATACGCAGTATTTT. The translation is CAISDGDTQYF.